These 12 T cell receptor beta chains were sequenced from one sample in a study of OX40 agonist ivuxolimab in advanced cancers. Library preparation employed the immunoSEQ multiplex PCR assay. TCRdb's version of the immuneACCESS table is confined to in-frame rearrangements and falls short of the full clone set. An unresolved V gene accounts for under half of the shortfall where checked; the remainder is of unknown origin. The sample records around 74,000 clones, over 80% of which are singletons. Around 0.53% of the sample goes to the ten largest clones. This sample comprised CD4+ or CD8+ T cells sorted from blood, obtained in a trial of the OX40 agonist ivuxolimab. The receptors were sampled from an adult with an advanced solid tumor such as melanoma, head and neck, liver or kidney cancer.

V is TRBV5-4 and J is TRBJ2-1; 8 bases match TRBD2. The germline gives CDR1 SGHNT, CDR2 YYREEE (reference sequence). Unmatched junction bases numbered 4, after V lost 0 bases and J lost 5 bases. The CDR3 is made up of 15 amino acids. CDR3 region: CASSLAREGNNEQFF. The CDR3 nucleotides are TGTGCCAGCAGCTTGGCCCGGGAGGGAAACAATGAGCAGTTCTTC.

J is TRBJ1-5 and V is TRBV15; D is ambiguous. The germline V gene encodes CDR1 LNHNV and CDR2 YYDKDF (reference sequence). The V end lost 4 bases, the J end lost 5 bases, and 15 bases lay between the germline ends. The CDR3 sequence is 15 residues long. The CDR3 spells CATSTFRQDYQPQHF. CDR3 DNA: TGTGCCACCAGCACCTTCCGTCAGGATTATCAGCCCCAGCATTTT.

The gene calls are TRBV7-2 and TRBJ2-5, with D possibly matching TRBD1 (5 bases). The CDR3 consists of 14 residues. V lost 0 bases to trimming and J lost 3 bases, with 8 bases between them. The germline V gene has CDR1 SGHTA and CDR2 FQGNSA. Here the CDR3 reads CASSLAAREETQYF. CDR3 bases: TGTGCCAGCAGCTTAGCTGCCAGGGAAGAGACCCAGTACTTC.

The chain uses TRBV5-1 and TRBJ2-7; 13 nucleotides align to TRBD2. The CDR3 spans 16 residues. The V gene's germline CDR1 is SGHRS and CDR2 YFSETQ. J gave up 0 bases and V 2 bases, and 2 bases lay outside the gene matches. CDR3 sequence: CASSLRTSGSSYEQYF. In DNA, the CDR3 is TGCGCCAGCAGCTTAAGGACTAGCGGGAGCTCCTACGAGCAGTACTTC.

The chain is built from TRBV5-1 and TRBJ1-1; 7 positions match TRBD1. The ends lost 0 bases at V and 8 bases at J; junction bases unmatched: 7. CDR3 size: 14 residues. Per germline, CDR1 SGHRS and CDR2 YFSETQ. CDR3 region: CASSLVQAGGEAFF. As DNA, the CDR3 is TGCGCCAGCAGCTTGGTTCAGGCAGGGGGAGAAGCTTTCTTT.

The V and J genes are TRBV5-1 and TRBJ2-3; maybe TRBD2 (5 bases). V lost 1 base and J 2 bases, leaving 11 bases between the germline ends. Germline CDR1 and CDR2: SGHRS and YFSETQ. This CDR3 region has 15 residues. CDR3 loop: CASSLLARATDTQYF. In DNA form, the CDR3 reads TGCGCCAGCAGCTTGCTAGCCCGAGCCACAGATACGCAGTATTTT.

Note on this clone: A junction end diverges from the germline sequence, so it may reflect a read error. CDR3 protein: CASSLFFGNTGELFF. The CDR3, as DNA: TGTGCTAGCAGCTTATTTTTCGGGAACACCGGGGAGCTGTTTTTT. The genes are TRBV7-7 and TRBJ2-2; D unclear. This CDR3 has 15 amino acids. CDR1 and CDR2 (germline): SSHAT, FNYEAQ (reference sequence).

This rearrangement joins TRBV6-5 to TRBJ1-2, with TRBD1 matching 7 bases. Germline V CDR1 and CDR2: MNHEY, SVGAGI. The CDR3 has 13 amino acids. V shed 4 bases and J 4 bases; nucleotides not matched to a gene: 3. The CDR3 reads CASSLQGLYGYTF. For the CDR3, the DNA is TGTGCCAGCAGTTTACAGGGGCTCTATGGCTACACCTTC.

This clone occurred once. The chain is built from TRBV19 and TRBJ2-1; D gene unclear. This CDR3 comprises 14 residues. Germline V gene data show CDR1 as LNHDA and CDR2 as SQIVND (reference sequence). With 0 bases removed from V and 9 bases from J, the gap between germline ends came to 12 bases. The CDR3 protein is CASSIDRDLSEQFF. CDR3 DNA: TGTGCCAGTAGTATAGATCGAGACCTAAGTGAGCAGTTCTTC.

This chain joins TRBV5-6 and TRBJ2-3, with 12 bases aligning to TRBD2. Germline V gene sequence: CDR1 SGHDT, CDR2 YYEEEE. The CDR3 contains 19 residues. V dropped 4 bases and J dropped 4; count of bases not matched to a gene: 16. DNA for the CDR3: TGTGCCAGCAGCGGCCCCCCCCCGTCCGGACTAGCGGGATCAGATACGCAGTATTTT. Translation gives CASSGPPPSGLAGSDTQYF.

The chain has TRBV19 and TRBJ2-2; no clear D gene. Trimming cost V 3 bases and J 0 bases, with 11 bases left between them. The CDR3 has 16 residues. CDR1 LNHDA and CDR2 SQIVND come from the germline V gene (reference sequence). The CDR3 DNA follows: TGTGCCAGTAGTATTGGCTCTGTTGCGAACACCGGGGAGCTGTTTTTT. Encoded protein: CASSIGSVANTGELFF.

J is TRBJ1-1 and V is TRBV30; 11 bases fit TRBD1. Germline CDR1 is GTSNPN and CDR2 is SVGIG (reference sequence). V trimming: 2 bases; J trimming: 6 bases; junction bases outside the gene matches: 5. The CDR3 has 14 amino acids. The CDR3 region has the DNA TGTGCCTGGAGTCAGCCGGGACAGGGGGCTGAAGCTTTCTTT. This translates into CAWSQPGQGAEAFF.